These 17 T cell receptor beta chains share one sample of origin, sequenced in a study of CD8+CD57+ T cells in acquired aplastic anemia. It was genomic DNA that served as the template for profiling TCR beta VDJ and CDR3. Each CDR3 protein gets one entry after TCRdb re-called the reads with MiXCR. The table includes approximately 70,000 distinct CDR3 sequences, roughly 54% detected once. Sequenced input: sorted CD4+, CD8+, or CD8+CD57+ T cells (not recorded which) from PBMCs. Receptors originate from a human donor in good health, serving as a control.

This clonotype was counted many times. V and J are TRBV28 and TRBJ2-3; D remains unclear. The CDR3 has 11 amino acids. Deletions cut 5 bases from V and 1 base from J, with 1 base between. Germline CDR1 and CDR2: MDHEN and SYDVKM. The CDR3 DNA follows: TGTGCCAGCAGTCGCACAGATACGCAGTATTTT. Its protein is CASSRTDTQYF.

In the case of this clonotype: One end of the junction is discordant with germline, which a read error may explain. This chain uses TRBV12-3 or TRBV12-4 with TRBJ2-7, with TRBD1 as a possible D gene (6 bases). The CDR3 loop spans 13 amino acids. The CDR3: CAISGQSSYEQYF. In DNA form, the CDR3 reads TGTGCCATCAGTGGACAGAGCTCCTACGAGCAGTACTTC.

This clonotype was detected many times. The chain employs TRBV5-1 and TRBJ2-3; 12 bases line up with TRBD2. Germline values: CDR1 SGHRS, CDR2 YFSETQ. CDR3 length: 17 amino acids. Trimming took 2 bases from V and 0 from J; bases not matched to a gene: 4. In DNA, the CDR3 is TGCGCCAGCAGCTTCACCGGGACTAGCGGGAGCACAGATACGCAGTATTTT. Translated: CASSFTGTSGSTDTQYF.

The CDR3 loop reads CASSPRTSGIYNEQFF. The DNA of the CDR3 is TGTGCCAGCAGCCCGAGGACTAGCGGGATCTACAATGAGCAGTTCTTC. This sequence joins TRBV11-2 and TRBJ2-1, with 12 bases fitting TRBD2. The CDR3 is 16 residues long. After removal of 5 bases from V and 3 bases from J, the junction contained 5 bases not matched to a gene. In germline, CDR1 is SGHAT, CDR2 FQNNGV.

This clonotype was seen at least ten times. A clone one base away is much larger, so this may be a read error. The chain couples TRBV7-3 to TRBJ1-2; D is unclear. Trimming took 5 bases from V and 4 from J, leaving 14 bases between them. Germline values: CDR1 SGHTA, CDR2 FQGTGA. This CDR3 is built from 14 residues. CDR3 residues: CASSLQQRTYGYTF. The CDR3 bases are TGTGCCAGCAGCCTCCAACAGAGGACCTATGGCTACACCTTC.

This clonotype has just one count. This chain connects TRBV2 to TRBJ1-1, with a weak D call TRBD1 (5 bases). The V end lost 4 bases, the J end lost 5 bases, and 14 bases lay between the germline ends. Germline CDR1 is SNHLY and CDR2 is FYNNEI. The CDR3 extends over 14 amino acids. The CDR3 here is CASSVGQGATEAFF. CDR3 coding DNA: TGTGCCAGCAGTGTAGGTCAGGGCGCAACTGAAGCTTTCTTT. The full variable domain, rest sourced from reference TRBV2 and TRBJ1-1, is EPEVTQTPSHQVTQMGQEVILRCVPISNHLYFYWYRQILGQKVEFLVSFYNNEISEKSEIFDDQFSVERPDGSNFTLKIRSTKLEDSAMYFCASSVGQGATEAFFGQGTRLTVV.

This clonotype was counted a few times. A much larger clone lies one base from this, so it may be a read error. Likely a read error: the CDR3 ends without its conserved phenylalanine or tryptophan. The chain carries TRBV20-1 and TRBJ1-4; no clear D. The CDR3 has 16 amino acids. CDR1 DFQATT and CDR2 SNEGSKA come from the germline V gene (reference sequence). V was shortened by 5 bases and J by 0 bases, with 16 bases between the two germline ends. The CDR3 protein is CSAPNHLVSTNEKLFL. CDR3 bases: TGCAGTGCTCCTAATCATCTTGTTTCAACTAATGAAAAACTGTTTCTT.

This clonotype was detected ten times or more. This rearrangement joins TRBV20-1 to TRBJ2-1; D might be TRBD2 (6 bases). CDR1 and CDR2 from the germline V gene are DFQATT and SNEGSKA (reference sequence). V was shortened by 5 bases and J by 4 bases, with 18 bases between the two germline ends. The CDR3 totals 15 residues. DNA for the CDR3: TGCAGTGCTGAACTGGAAGCGGGCCAATACAATGAGCAGTTCTTC. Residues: CSAELEAGQYNEQFF.

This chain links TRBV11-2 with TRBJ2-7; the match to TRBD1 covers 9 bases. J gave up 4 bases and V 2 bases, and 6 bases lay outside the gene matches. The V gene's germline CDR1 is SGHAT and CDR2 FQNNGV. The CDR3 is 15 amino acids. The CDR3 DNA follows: TGTGCCAGCAGCTTACATCCAGGACAGGGGTACGAGCAGTACTTC. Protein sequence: CASSLHPGQGYEQYF.

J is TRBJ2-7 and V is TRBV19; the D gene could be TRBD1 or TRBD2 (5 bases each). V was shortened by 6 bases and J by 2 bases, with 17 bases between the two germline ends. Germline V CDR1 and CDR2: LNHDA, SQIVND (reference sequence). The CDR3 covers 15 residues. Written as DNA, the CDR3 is TGTGCCAGTAGCCCCGGGGCAGAGCCCACCTACGAGCAGTACTTC. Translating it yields CASSPGAEPTYEQYF.

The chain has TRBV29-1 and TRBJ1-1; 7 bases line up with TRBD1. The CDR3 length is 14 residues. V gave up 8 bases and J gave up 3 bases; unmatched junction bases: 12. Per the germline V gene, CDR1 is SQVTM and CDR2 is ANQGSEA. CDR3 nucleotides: TGCAGCAGGGACGACAGGGCCGGGTACACTGAAGCTTTCTTT. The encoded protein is CSRDDRAGYTEAFF.

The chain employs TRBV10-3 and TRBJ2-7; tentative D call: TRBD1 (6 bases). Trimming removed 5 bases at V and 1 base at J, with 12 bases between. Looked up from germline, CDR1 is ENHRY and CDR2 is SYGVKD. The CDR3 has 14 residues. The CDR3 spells CAISRNGQSYEQYF. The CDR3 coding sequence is TGTGCCATCAGTAGGAACGGACAGTCCTACGAGCAGTACTTC.

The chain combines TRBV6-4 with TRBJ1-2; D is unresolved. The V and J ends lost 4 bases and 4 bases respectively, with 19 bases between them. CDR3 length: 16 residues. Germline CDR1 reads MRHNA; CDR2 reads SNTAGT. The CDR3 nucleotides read TGTGCCAGCAGTGGCTATTCAGCGGGTAGGGCCTATGGCTACACCTTC. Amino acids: CASSGYSAGRAYGYTF.

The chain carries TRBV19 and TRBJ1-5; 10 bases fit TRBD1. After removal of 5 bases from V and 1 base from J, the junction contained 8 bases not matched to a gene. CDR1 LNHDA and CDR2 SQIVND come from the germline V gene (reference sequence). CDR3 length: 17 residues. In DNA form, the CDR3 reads TGTGCCAGTAGTTTTTACCTGGGACAGGGGAGCAATCAGCCCCAGCATTTT. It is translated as CASSFYLGQGSNQPQHF.

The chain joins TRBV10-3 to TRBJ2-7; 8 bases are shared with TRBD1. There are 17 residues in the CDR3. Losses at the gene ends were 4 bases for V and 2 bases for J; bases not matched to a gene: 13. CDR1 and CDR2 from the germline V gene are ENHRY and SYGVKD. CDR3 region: CAISARDTGTGTYEQYF. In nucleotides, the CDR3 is TGTGCCATCAGTGCTAGAGATACCGGGACAGGAACCTACGAGCAGTACTTC.

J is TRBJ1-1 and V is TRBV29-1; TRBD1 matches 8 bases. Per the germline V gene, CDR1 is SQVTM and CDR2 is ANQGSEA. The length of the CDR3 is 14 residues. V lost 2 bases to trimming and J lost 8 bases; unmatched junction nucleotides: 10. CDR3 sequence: CSVEKHLRTGEAFF. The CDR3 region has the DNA TGCAGCGTTGAAAAACACCTCCGGACAGGGGAAGCTTTCTTT. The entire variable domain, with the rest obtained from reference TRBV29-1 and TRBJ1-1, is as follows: SAVISQKPSRDICQRGTSLTIQCQVDSQVTMMFWYRQQPGQSLTLIATANQGSEATYESGFVIDKFPISRPNLTFSTLTVSNMSPEDSSIYLCSVEKHLRTGEAFFGQGTRLTVV.

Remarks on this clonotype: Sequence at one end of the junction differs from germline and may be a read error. CDR3 sequence: CARSPTVVSGPGAFF. The DNA of the CDR3 is TGTGCCCGCAGCCCGACGGTAGTCTCGGGACCTGGAGCTTTCTTT. The V and J genes are TRBV7-3 and TRBJ1-1; a possible D gene is TRBD1 (5 bases). The CDR3 extends over 15 amino acids. The germline CDR1 and CDR2 sequences are SGHTA and FQGTGA.